This TCR beta chain came from a study of OX40 agonist ivuxolimab in advanced cancers. Background on the whole study: Ivuxolimab was an agonistic, fully human IgG2 monoclonal antibody directed against OX40 (CD134), a costimulatory receptor. Intravenous ivuxolimab was administered to patients every 2 weeks at six dose levels: 0.01, 0.1, 0.3, 1.5, 3 and 10 mg/kg. Of the approximately 50 patients in dose escalation, 19 had hepatocellular carcinoma, about 15 had melanoma, 9 had renal cell carcinoma and 9 had head and neck cancer. In the dose-escalation cohort, 82.7% of patients were male, and the mean age was approximately 60 years, with a range of 23 to 79. Prior anti-PD-1, anti-PD-L1 or anti-CTLA-4 therapy was permitted, and checkpoint inhibitors had been received by roughly 40% of dose-escalation patients. Partial responses were achieved by three dose-escalation patients, of whom one had hepatocellular carcinoma and two had cutaneous melanoma. Peripheral TCRbeta sequencing was intended to test whether TCR sequence diversity was altered and clonal T-cell expansion was caused by ivuxolimab. The paper describes the monotherapy dose-escalation part (N ≈ 52 patients) of the phase I trial of ivuxolimab.

Results and caveats for the whole study, not just this receptor: Low levels of normalized T-cell clonal expansion were also seen in some patients who did not respond. In the 0.1-3.0 mg/kg groups, partial responders were among the patients with the lowest normalized peripheral clonal expansion, particularly in CD8+ T cells. The antigen specificity of the peripheral T cells that underwent clonal expansion was not determined. On average, CD8+ T cells showed more expanded clones than CD4+ T cells after ivuxolimab. Clonal expansion of both CD4+ and CD8+ blood T cells was observed from baseline to week 6 at doses 0.1 to 3.0 mg/kg.

As for this clone: Its antigen is unknown. Base qualities were left out, and no much larger clone turns up one base away.

The V end loses 4 bases and the J end loses 1 base, and a stretch of 12 bases separates them. CDR1 and CDR2 are drawn from the germline V gene: SGDLS, YYNGEE. The CDR3 runs 15 residues from the cysteine to the phenylalanine. This entry keeps only the CDR3 DNA: 45 bases, framed from base 1. The trial excluded patients who had a history of autoimmune disease or were on systemic immunosuppression. In every dose cohort, peripheral blood was drawn for TCR sequencing at baseline, cycle 4 day 1, and cycle 7 day 1. The samples were taken from a phase I, first-in-human, multicenter, open-label dose-escalation trial of ivuxolimab. Adults with locally advanced or metastatic melanoma, renal cell carcinoma, hepatocellular carcinoma or head and neck squamous cell carcinoma were enrolled in the trial. Before TCR sequencing, CD4+ T cells and CD8+ T cells from peripheral blood were sorted into separate populations.

Genomic DNA was extracted from sorted cells for sequencing of the TCRbeta CDR3 region. The immunoSEQ Assay was used for sequencing of TCRbeta CDR3 regions. Entries here come from immuneACCESS through TCRdb and include only in-frame sequences with V and J called. Some clones fail to appear in such tables; in the studies checked, an unresolved V gene covers under half of the shortfall, and the cause of the remainder is unknown. Counted in this sample were some 83,000 clones; 86% of them appeared once. 6.5% of the sample goes to the ten largest clones. The clonotype was recovered from an adult with an advanced solid tumor such as melanoma, head and neck, liver or kidney cancer. The specimen was CD4+ or CD8+ T cells sorted from blood, collected in a trial of the OX40 agonist ivuxolimab. The chain was built from TRBV9 and TRBJ2-1; the D gene lacks a confident call. The DNA sequence is given as TGTGCCAGCAGCTTAAGACTCAATTCCTACAATGAGCAGTTCTTC. This codes for CASSLRLNSYNEQFF.